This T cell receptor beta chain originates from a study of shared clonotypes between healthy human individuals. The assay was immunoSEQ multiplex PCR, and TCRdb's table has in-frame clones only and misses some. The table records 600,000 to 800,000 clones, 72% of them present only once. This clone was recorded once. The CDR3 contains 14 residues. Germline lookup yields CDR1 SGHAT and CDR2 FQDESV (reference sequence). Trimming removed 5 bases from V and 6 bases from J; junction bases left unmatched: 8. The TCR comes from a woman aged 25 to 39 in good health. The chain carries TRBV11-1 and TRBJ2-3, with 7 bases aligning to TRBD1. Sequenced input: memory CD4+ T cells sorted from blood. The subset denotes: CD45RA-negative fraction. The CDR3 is CASSPDRPRDTQYF. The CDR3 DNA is TGTGCCAGCAGCCCGGACAGGCCCCGGGATACGCAGTATTTT. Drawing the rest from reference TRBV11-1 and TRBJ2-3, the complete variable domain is EAEVAQSPRYKITEKSQAVAFWCDPISGHATLYWYRQILGQGPELLVQFQDESVVDDSQLPKDRFSAERLKGVDSTLKIQPAELGDSAMYLCASSPDRPRDTQYFGPGTRLTVL.